This is a list of T cell receptor beta chains from one sample in a study of T cells after yellow fever vaccination. One entry per CDR3 protein, called by TCRdb with MiXCR from the 5' RACE reads. The table includes over 250,000 distinct CDR3 sequences, roughly 5.2% detected once. Sample: CD4+ T cells sorted from PBMCs, taken on the day of the yellow fever booster vaccination. These receptors were collected from a man between 18 and 29 years old who received the YFV17D yellow fever vaccine. The CDR3 runs from the conserved cysteine through the conserved F or W. The order of the fields is D gene, clone size, J gene, V gene, CDR3 protein, CDR3 DNA. The D gene is left open where the match is weak. Clone size is given for some rows only: seen once, a few or many times, or a class if the clone is expanded.

-,few,TRBJ2-1,TRBV5-1,CASIRDTNYNEQFF,TGCGCCAGCATCCGGGATACGAACTACAATGAGCAGTTCTTC
TRBD2,few,TRBJ2-5,TRBV2,CASKDGRGAGVETQYF,TGTGCCAGCAAAGACGGGCGGGGGGCTGGGGTAGAGACCCAGTACTTC
-,-,TRBJ2-5,TRBV6-2/TRBV6-3,CASSRGPAETQYF,TGTGCCAGCAGCCGAGGCCCCGCGGAGACCCAGTACTTC
-,-,TRBJ1-1,TRBV13,CASSLRVTEAFF,TGTGCCAGCAGCTTACGGGTCACTGAAGCTTTCTTT
-,-,TRBJ1-1,TRBV7-3,CASSLTGRGRWNTEAFF,TGTGCCAGCAGCTTAACGGGACGGGGCAGATGGAACACTGAAGCTTTCTTT
-,many,TRBJ1-6,TRBV12-3/TRBV12-4,CASSLVNSPLHF,TGTGCCAGCAGTTTAGTTAATTCACCCCTCCACTTT
TRBD2,-,TRBJ2-3,TRBV7-6,CASSTAGDFTDTQYF,TGTGCCAGCAGCACAGCGGGGGACTTCACAGATACGCAGTATTTT
-,few,TRBJ2-7,TRBV30,CAWSVGGYEQYF,TGTGCCTGGAGTGTAGGAGGTTACGAGCAGTACTTC
TRBD1,few,TRBJ1-2,TRBV4-2,CASSQEGQGHYGYTF,TGTGCCAGCAGCCAAGAGGGACAGGGCCACTATGGCTACACCTTC
-,few,TRBJ1-1,TRBV12-3/TRBV12-4,CASSLTRPSNTEAFF,TGTGCCAGCAGTTTAACCAGACCATCGAACACTGAAGCTTTCTTT
-,many,TRBJ1-5,TRBV19,CASGYSNQPQHF,TGTGCCAGCGGTTATAGCAATCAGCCCCAGCATTTT
-,many,TRBJ1-6,TRBV30,CAWSVQGWNSPLHF,TGTGCCTGGAGTGTACAAGGGTGGAATTCACCCCTCCACTTT
-,many,TRBJ1-2,TRBV5-1,CASSSGDQYGYTF,TGCGCCAGCAGCTCCGGGGACCAATATGGCTACACCTTC
-,-,TRBJ1-6,TRBV12-3/TRBV12-4,CASSLFGRASPLHF,TGTGCCAGCAGTTTGTTCGGCAGGGCGTCACCCCTCCACTTT
TRBD1,many,TRBJ2-5,TRBV6-5,CASRIQGAPGETQYF,TGTGCCAGCAGGATACAGGGGGCCCCTGGGGAGACCCAGTACTTC
TRBD1,few,TRBJ1-2,TRBV19,CASRTRTGTVGYTF,TGTGCCAGTAGGACCCGGACAGGGACTGTTGGCTACACCTTC
-,many,TRBJ1-1,TRBV5-1,CASSLDRLNTEAFF,TGCGCCAGCAGCTTGGACCGGCTGAACACTGAAGCTTTCTTT
-,many,TRBJ1-4,TRBV20-1,CSASSYNEKLFF,TGCAGTGCTAGCAGTTATAATGAAAAACTGTTTTTT
TRBD1,few,TRBJ2-7,TRBV28,CASSFQGAAMVGDEQYF,TGTGCCAGCAGTTTCCAGGGGGCGGCAATGGTTGGAGACGAGCAGTACTTC
TRBD1,many,TRBJ2-2,TRBV29-1,CSVRQGESTGELFF,TGCAGCGTCAGACAGGGGGAGAGCACCGGGGAGCTGTTTTTT
TRBD1,few,TRBJ1-3,TRBV7-9,CASGQGASGNTIYF,TGTGCCAGCGGCCAGGGGGCCTCTGGAAACACCATATATTTT
-,-,TRBJ2-6,TRBV28,CASHSSSGANVLTF,TGTGCCAGCCACTCGAGCTCTGGGGCCAACGTCCTGACTTTC
-,few,TRBJ2-2,TRBV21-1,CASSKRGQYDTGELFF,TGTGCCAGCAGCAAAAGGGGACAGTACGACACCGGGGAGCTGTTTTTT
-,few,TRBJ2-2,TRBV28,CASSFLSQGGYGELFF,TGTGCCAGCAGTTTCCTCTCCCAGGGGGGGTACGGGGAGCTGTTTTTT
-,many,TRBJ1-6,TRBV9,CASSVGRGGSPLHF,TGTGCCAGCAGCGTAGGTCGGGGCGGCTCACCCCTCCACTTT
-,-,TRBJ2-1,TRBV7-2,CASSLATRYEQFF,TGTGCCAGCAGCTTGGCAACTAGATATGAGCAGTTCTTC
TRBD1,many,TRBJ2-5,TRBV11-2,CASSPPGQGEETQYF,TGTGCCAGCAGCCCGCCGGGACAGGGGGAAGAGACCCAGTACTTC
-,few,TRBJ2-7,TRBV6-5,CASSYSQGLSTKQYF,TGTGCCAGCAGTTACTCGCAGGGACTCTCAACGAAGCAGTACTTC
TRBD1,few,TRBJ2-1,TRBV7-3,CASSLPGQGLNEQFF,TGTGCCAGCAGCTTACCGGGACAGGGGTTAAATGAGCAGTTCTTC
TRBD2,-,TRBJ2-1,TRBV20-1,CSVLPRSSSGGSSYNEQFF,TGCAGTGTTTTGCCCCGATCCTCTAGCGGGGGCAGCTCCTACAATGAGCAGTTCTTC
TRBD2,many,TRBJ2-2,TRBV3-1,CASSQVQLAGANTGELFF,TGTGCCAGCAGCCAAGTCCAACTAGCGGGGGCGAACACCGGGGAGCTGTTTTTT
TRBD1,-,TRBJ2-2,TRBV10-3,CAITRDRDTGELFF,TGTGCCATCACACGGGACAGGGACACCGGGGAGCTGTTTTTT
-,many,TRBJ2-4,TRBV12-3/TRBV12-4,CASSFQLNIQYF,TGTGCCAGCAGTTTCCAATTAAACATTCAGTACTTC
-,-,TRBJ2-7,TRBV5-1,CASSLRAGGAYEQYF,TGCGCCAGCAGCTTGCGGGCAGGGGGGGCCTACGAGCAGTACTTC
-,few,TRBJ2-3,TRBV2,CASSESEADTQYF,TGTGCCAGCAGTGAATCAGAAGCAGATACGCAGTATTTT
TRBD1,-,TRBJ2-5,TRBV12-3/TRBV12-4,CASSLMGRGPNQETQYF,TGTGCCAGCAGTTTGATGGGCAGGGGGCCTAACCAAGAGACCCAGTACTTC